These 20 T cell receptor beta chains share one sample of origin, sequenced in a study of shared clonotypes between healthy human individuals. Assay used: immunoSEQ multiplex PCR; TCRdb lists only in-frame clones, some missing. The repertoire includes approximately 480,000 clones, nearly 80% of them detected once, and roughly an eighth sits in the top ten. The sample comprised PBMCs. The source is a woman aged 40-49 years in good health. Some clones in this sample may be carry-over from other donors' samples.

The V and J genes are TRBV1 and TRBJ2-5; TRBD2, the D gene given by the table, was not confirmed from the DNA. TRBV1 is a recognized pseudogene. The CDR3 sequence is 19 residues long. The CDR3 protein is CTSSQEGREVGAERETQYF. CDR3 bases: TGCACCAGCAGCCAAGAAGGTCGGGAGGTAGGGGCCGAAAGAGAGACCCAGTACTTC.

The chain joins TRBV10-2 to TRBJ1-2; TRBD1 matches 7 bases. CDR1 is WSHSY, CDR2 SAAADI, per germline. The CDR3 sequence is 13 residues long. V lost 7 bases to trimming and J lost 8 bases; unmatched junction nucleotides: 10. Here the CDR3 DNA reads TGCGCCAGCACCAATACAGGGGTGTCCGGCTACACCTTC. This translates into CASTNTGVSGYTF.

This clone was found once. The chain links TRBV10-3 to TRBJ1-1; 7 bases line up with TRBD1. V lost 6 bases, J lost 0 bases, and 4 bases stayed unmatched. From germline, CDR1 is ENHRY and CDR2 SYGVKD. This CDR3 comprises 14 residues. In nucleotides, the CDR3 is TGTGCCATCAGCCCCGGGACAGTGAACACTGAAGCTTTCTTT. Protein sequence: CAISPGTVNTEAFF.

The chain carries TRBV10-1 and TRBJ2-7; 12 nucleotides agree with TRBD2. CDR3 length: 20 amino acids. Germline CDR1 is WNHNN and CDR2 is SYGVQD (reference sequence). J gave up 3 bases and V 0 bases, and 15 bases lay outside the gene matches. The DNA for the CDR3 is TGCGCCAGCAGTGAGTCAACGGGGGCAAGGACTAGCGGGGTCGGCTACGAGCAGTACTTC. This gives the protein CASSESTGARTSGVGYEQYF.

The genes are TRBV6-5 and TRBJ1-5; the D is unclear. V was cut by 6 bases and J by 12 bases, with 3 bases left in between. The CDR3 totals 8 residues. In germline, CDR1 is MNHEY, CDR2 SVGAGI. The CDR3 coding sequence is TGTGCCAGCAGGCTCCAGCATTTT. Translation: CASRLQHF.

V and J are TRBV30 and TRBJ1-1; 12 nucleotides match TRBD1. Per the germline V gene, CDR1 is GTSNPN and CDR2 is SVGIG (reference sequence). The V segment lost 4 bases and the J segment 5 bases; nucleotides outside the gene matches: 5. The CDR3 is made up of 14 amino acids. CDR3 DNA: TGTGCCTGGAAATGGGGACAGGGGGCTACTGAAGCTTTCTTT. Translation gives CAWKWGQGATEAFF.

The chain uses TRBV6-1 and TRBJ1-1, with 7 bases identical to TRBD1. CDR1 is MNHNS, CDR2 SASEGT, per germline. The length of the CDR3 is 17 residues. J lost 5 bases, V lost 1 base, and 13 bases had no gene match. The CDR3: CASSEGHRGFGGTEAFF. CDR3 DNA: TGTGCCAGCAGTGAAGGTCACAGGGGATTTGGGGGGACTGAAGCTTTCTTT.

DNA for the CDR3: TGTGCCAGCAGCTTAGCTAATGGGATAAACATTCAGTACTTC. As protein: CASSLANGINIQYF. The chain uses TRBV7-2 and TRBJ2-4; D not certain. CDR3 length: 14 residues. In germline, CDR1 is SGHTA, CDR2 FQGNSA. Trimming took 0 bases from V and 6 from J, leaving 9 bases between them.

V gene TRBV18 combines with J gene TRBJ1-5; D may be TRBD1 (5 bases). V was cut by 3 bases and J by 2 bases, with 14 bases left in between. The CDR3 length is 16 residues. From germline, CDR1 is KGHSH and CDR2 LQKENI. CDR3 region: CASSPPGGDGNQPQHF. The CDR3, as DNA: TGTGCCAGCTCACCTCCCGGAGGGGATGGCAATCAGCCCCAGCATTTT.

This clone occurred once. The rearrangement links TRBV11-2 to TRBJ2-1; 8 bases line up with TRBD2. The V segment lost 3 bases and the J segment 8 bases; nucleotides outside the gene matches: 9. The length of the CDR3 is 15 residues. From germline, CDR1 is SGHAT and CDR2 FQNNGV. The CDR3 region has the DNA TGTGCCAGCAGCTTGTCCAGCGGGAGATTCGATGAGCAGTTCTTC. Its protein is CASSLSSGRFDEQFF.

This clone appeared once. The chain has TRBV9 and TRBJ1-2, with 10 bases fitting TRBD1. CDR1 and CDR2 (germline): SGDLS, YYNGEE. There are 15 residues in the CDR3. J was trimmed by 4 bases and V by 0 bases; bases with no gene match: 3. DNA of the CDR3: TGTGCCAGCAGCGTAGTGGGACAGGGGAGCTATGGCTACACCTTC. Residues: CASSVVGQGSYGYTF.

The V and J genes are TRBV10-2 and TRBJ2-3, with TRBD1 matching over 9 bases. Germline assignment: CDR1 WSHSY and CDR2 SAAADI. The ends lost 0 bases at V and 7 bases at J; junction bases unmatched: 5. The CDR3 spans 15 residues. CDR3 region: CASSESNRGRHTQYF. CDR3 sequence (DNA): TGCGCCAGCAGTGAGTCGAACAGGGGGCGACATACGCAGTATTTT.

The V call is TRBV19, the J call TRBJ2-7, with a tentative D call TRBD2 (6 bases). V was clipped by 2 bases and J by 0 bases, with 11 bases between them. Germline CDR1 LNHDA, CDR2 SQIVND (reference sequence). This CDR3 spans 15 amino acids. CDR3 region: CASSIIAEASYEQYF. The CDR3 nucleotides read TGTGCCAGTAGTATAATAGCGGAGGCCTCCTACGAGCAGTACTTC.

The chain combines TRBV11-2 with TRBJ2-1, with D unclear. Germline V lookup: CDR1 SGHAT, CDR2 FQNNGV. This CDR3 has 13 amino acids. V was clipped by 5 bases and J by 8 bases, with 13 bases between them. The CDR3 loop reads CASSPGAGYEQFF. As DNA, the CDR3 is TGTGCCAGCAGCCCAGGCGCCGGCTATGAGCAGTTCTTC.

This clone was recorded a few times. This chain joins TRBV2 and TRBJ1-1, with TRBD1 matching 8 bases. Trimming cost V 7 bases and J 1 base; bases outside gene matches: 5. Germline CDR1 SNHLY, CDR2 FYNNEI. The CDR3 is 14 residues long. The CDR3 loop is CASKGQGWNTEAFF. The CDR3 DNA is TGTGCCAGCAAAGGACAGGGTTGGAACACTGAAGCTTTCTTT.

The rearrangement links TRBV15 to TRBJ2-7; D is perhaps TRBD2 (5 bases). Germline loops: CDR1 LNHNV, CDR2 YYDKDF (reference sequence). The CDR3 extends over 14 amino acids. The germline V and J ends were trimmed by 0 bases and 5 bases, with 11 bases remaining between them. CDR3 region: CATSRDIGVNEQYF. DNA for the CDR3: TGTGCCACCAGCAGAGATATCGGGGTGAACGAGCAGTACTTC.

The chain uses TRBV28 and TRBJ1-1; D is possibly TRBD1 (5 bases). This CDR3 is built from 16 residues. The V end was cut by 4 bases, the J end by 1 base, with 16 bases between. CDR1 MDHEN and CDR2 SYDVKM come from the germline V gene. The DNA of the CDR3 is TGTGCCAGCAGTTCCTCCCCACAGGCGACGAACACTGAAGCTTTCTTT. Its translation is CASSSSPQATNTEAFF.

The V gene is TRBV5-6, the J gene TRBJ2-1; 9 bases are a match to TRBD2. CDR1 and CDR2 from the germline V gene are SGHDT and YYEEEE. V was clipped by 1 base and J by 6 bases; unmatched bases: 11. The CDR3 is 17 residues long. CDR3 in amino acids: CASSLFGSGSWSNEQFF. The CDR3 DNA reads as TGTGCCAGCAGCTTGTTCGGTAGCGGGAGCTGGAGCAATGAGCAGTTCTTC. The complete variable domain, with remaining parts taken from reference TRBV5-6 and TRBJ2-1, reads DAGVTQSPTHLIKTRGQQVTLRCSPKSGHDTVSWYQQALGQGPQFIFQYYEEEERQRGNFPDRFSGHQFPNYSSELNVNALLLGDSALYLCASSLFGSGSWSNEQFFGPGTRLTVL.

This clone was counted only a few times. The chain couples TRBV7-2 to TRBJ2-7, with 7 bases that match TRBD2. Trimming cost V 5 bases and J 4 bases; bases outside gene matches: 5. Germline V gene data show CDR1 as SGHTA and CDR2 as FQGNSA. CDR3 length: 13 amino acids. Here the CDR3 reads CASSRLARYEQYF. The CDR3 coding sequence is TGTGCCAGCAGCCGACTAGCCCGTTACGAGCAGTACTTC. Combining the CDR3 with reference TRBV7-2 and TRBJ2-7 gives the whole variable domain GAGVSQSPSNKVTEKGKDVELRCDPISGHTALYWYRQSLGQGLEFLIYFQGNSAPDKSGLPSDRFSAERTGGSVSTLTIQRTQQEDSAVYLCASSRLARYEQYFGPGTRLTVT.

The chain recombines TRBV11-3 with TRBJ2-7; 10 bases agree with TRBD2. The germline V gene has CDR1 SGHNT and CDR2 YENEEA. This CDR3 comprises 14 residues. J lost 0 bases, V lost 5 bases, and 1 base had no gene match. CDR3 sequence (DNA): TGTGCCAGCAGCCCTAGCGGGAGCTCCTACGAGCAGTACTTC. This gives the protein CASSPSGSSYEQYF.